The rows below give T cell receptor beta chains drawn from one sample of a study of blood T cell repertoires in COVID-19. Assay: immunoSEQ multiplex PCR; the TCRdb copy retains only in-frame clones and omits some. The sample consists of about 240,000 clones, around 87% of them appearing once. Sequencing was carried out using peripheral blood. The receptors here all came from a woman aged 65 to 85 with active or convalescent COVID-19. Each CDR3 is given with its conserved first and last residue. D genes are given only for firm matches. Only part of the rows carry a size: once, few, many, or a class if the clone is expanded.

cdr3_aa: CASSLVVIEQFF
cdr3_nt: TGTGCCAGCAGCTTAGTAGTTATTGAGCAGTTCTTC
j_call: TRBJ2-1
cdr3_length: 12
d_call: NA
v_call: TRBV7-9
clone_size: NA

cdr3_aa: CASPGTSGGRETQYF
cdr3_nt: TGTGCCAGCCCCGGGACTAGCGGGGGAAGAGAGACCCAGTACTTC
j_call: TRBJ2-5
cdr3_length: 15
d_call: TRBD2
v_call: TRBV5-4
clone_size: NA

cdr3_aa: CASSVPGTGNQPQHF
cdr3_nt: TGTGCCAGTAGTGTCCCCGGGACAGGGAATCAGCCCCAGCATTTT
j_call: TRBJ1-5
cdr3_length: 15
d_call: TRBD1
v_call: TRBV19
clone_size: NA

cdr3_aa: CASSDRGMNTEAFF
cdr3_nt: TGTGCCAGTTCTGACAGGGGAATGAACACTGAAGCTTTCTTT
j_call: TRBJ1-1
cdr3_length: 14
d_call: TRBD1
v_call: TRBV19
clone_size: NA

cdr3_aa: CASSQERTGRETQYF
cdr3_nt: TGTGCCAGCAGCCAAGAGAGGACAGGGAGGGAGACCCAGTACTTC
j_call: TRBJ2-5
cdr3_length: 15
d_call: TRBD1
v_call: TRBV3-1/TRBV3-2
clone_size: NA

cdr3_aa: CASQKGGSYNEQFF
cdr3_nt: TGCGCCAGCCAAAAGGGAGGCTCCTACAATGAGCAGTTCTTC
j_call: TRBJ2-1
cdr3_length: 14
d_call: NA
v_call: TRBV5-1
clone_size: once

cdr3_aa: CASSFPPKYSPLHF
cdr3_nt: TGTGCCAGCAGTTTTCCCCCTAAGTATTCACCCCTCCACTTT
j_call: TRBJ1-6
cdr3_length: 14
d_call: NA
v_call: TRBV28
clone_size: NA

cdr3_aa: CASSPTGSSPLHF
cdr3_nt: TGTGCCAGCAGCCCGACAGGGAGTTCACCCCTCCACTTT
j_call: TRBJ1-6
cdr3_length: 13
d_call: TRBD1
v_call: TRBV3-1/TRBV3-2
clone_size: few

cdr3_aa: CASSPRSPIIAPLHF
cdr3_nt: TGTGCCAGCAGCCCCCGAAGTCCTATAATTGCACCCCTCCACTTT
j_call: TRBJ1-6
cdr3_length: 15
d_call: NA
v_call: TRBV3-1/TRBV3-2
clone_size: NA

cdr3_aa: CASSVEAEQFF
cdr3_nt: TGTGCCAGCAGCGTTGAGGCTGAGCAGTTCTTC
j_call: TRBJ2-1
cdr3_length: 11
d_call: NA
v_call: TRBV5-6
clone_size: NA

cdr3_aa: CASSRWTGGGGEQYF
cdr3_nt: TGTGCCAGCAGCCGATGGACAGGCGGGGGGGGCGAGCAGTACTTC
j_call: TRBJ2-7
cdr3_length: 15
d_call: TRBD2
v_call: TRBV6-5
clone_size: NA

cdr3_aa: CASSRDRSYNEQFF
cdr3_nt: TGTGCCAGCAGCCGGGACAGGTCATACAATGAGCAGTTCTTC
j_call: TRBJ2-1
cdr3_length: 14
d_call: TRBD1
v_call: TRBV6-4
clone_size: NA

cdr3_aa: CAAFLGGTNSPLHF
cdr3_nt: TGTGCCGCTTTTCTAGGGGGAACTAATTCACCCCTCCACTTT
j_call: TRBJ1-6
cdr3_length: 14
d_call: NA
v_call: TRBV6-5
clone_size: once

cdr3_aa: CASSQGRGVQKGTF
cdr3_nt: TGCGCCAGCAGCCAAGGGCGGGGCGTCCAGAAGGGCACCTTC
j_call: TRBJ1-2
cdr3_length: 14
d_call: NA
v_call: TRBV4-1
clone_size: NA

cdr3_aa: CATSDRVGGGYTF
cdr3_nt: TGTGCCACCAGTGACAGGGTTGGCGGTGGCTACACCTTC
j_call: TRBJ1-2
cdr3_length: 13
d_call: NA
v_call: TRBV24-1
clone_size: NA

cdr3_aa: CASSARVTGELFF
cdr3_nt: TGTGCCAGCAGTGCCAGGGTAACCGGGGAGCTGTTTTTT
j_call: TRBJ2-2
cdr3_length: 13
d_call: NA
v_call: TRBV25-1
clone_size: NA

cdr3_aa: CASNGRTEAFF
cdr3_nt: TGTGCCAGCAATGGGAGGACTGAAGCTTTCTTT
j_call: TRBJ1-1
cdr3_length: 11
d_call: NA
v_call: TRBV2
clone_size: NA

cdr3_aa: CAWSVRSSGAYNEQFF
cdr3_nt: TGTGCCTGGAGTGTAAGGTCCAGCGGGGCCTACAATGAGCAGTTCTTC
j_call: TRBJ2-1
cdr3_length: 16
d_call: TRBD2
v_call: TRBV30
clone_size: NA

cdr3_aa: CASSLDGGGGSPLHF
cdr3_nt: TGTGCCAGCAGCTTGGATGGGGGCGGAGGTTCACCCCTCCACTTT
j_call: TRBJ1-6
cdr3_length: 15
d_call: NA
v_call: TRBV5-4
clone_size: NA

cdr3_aa: CASSVRDIHSYEQYF
cdr3_nt: TGTGCCAGCAGCGTCCGGGACATCCATTCCTACGAGCAGTACTTC
j_call: TRBJ2-7
cdr3_length: 15
d_call: NA
v_call: TRBV7-2
clone_size: NA

cdr3_aa: CASSPRGERNTEAFF
cdr3_nt: TGTGCCAGCAGCCCCAGGGGGGAAAGGAACACTGAAGCTTTCTTT
j_call: TRBJ1-1
cdr3_length: 15
d_call: TRBD1
v_call: TRBV9
clone_size: NA

cdr3_aa: CASSLNQGATDTQYF
cdr3_nt: TGTGCCAGCAGTTTAAACCAGGGGGCCACAGATACGCAGTATTTT
j_call: TRBJ2-3
cdr3_length: 15
d_call: TRBD1
v_call: TRBV28
clone_size: NA

cdr3_aa: CASSQAPTTVGNQPQHF
cdr3_nt: TGCGCCAGCAGCCAAGCACCGACAACGGTAGGCAATCAGCCCCAGCATTTT
j_call: TRBJ1-5
cdr3_length: 17
d_call: NA
v_call: TRBV4-1
clone_size: few

cdr3_aa: CASNRGLGEQYF
cdr3_nt: TGTGCCAGCAACAGGGGGCTTGGCGAGCAGTACTTC
j_call: TRBJ2-7
cdr3_length: 12
d_call: TRBD1
v_call: TRBV7-9
clone_size: NA

cdr3_aa: CASSIGGIRTDTQYF
cdr3_nt: TGTGCCAGTAGTATAGGTGGCATCCGCACAGATACGCAGTATTTT
j_call: TRBJ2-3
cdr3_length: 15
d_call: NA
v_call: TRBV19
clone_size: NA

cdr3_aa: CASSPSPANYGYTF
cdr3_nt: TGTGCCAGCAGCCCCTCCCCAGCTAACTATGGCTACACCTTC
j_call: TRBJ1-2
cdr3_length: 14
d_call: NA
v_call: TRBV11-2
clone_size: NA

cdr3_aa: CASSYDGTGAYGYTF
cdr3_nt: TGCGCCAGCAGTTATGACGGGACAGGTGCCTATGGCTACACCTTC
j_call: TRBJ1-2
cdr3_length: 15
d_call: TRBD1
v_call: TRBV5-1
clone_size: NA

cdr3_aa: CASSRDRSTDTQYF
cdr3_nt: TGTGCCAGCAGCCGGGACAGGTCCACAGATACGCAGTATTTT
j_call: TRBJ2-3
cdr3_length: 14
d_call: TRBD1
v_call: TRBV2
clone_size: NA

cdr3_aa: CASGPGVNTGELFF
cdr3_nt: TGTGCCAGCGGTCCGGGTGTGAACACCGGGGAGCTGTTTTTT
j_call: TRBJ2-2
cdr3_length: 14
d_call: NA
v_call: TRBV9
clone_size: NA

cdr3_aa: CASGRTSGGADTQYF
cdr3_nt: TGTGCCAGCGGACGGACTAGCGGGGGGGCAGATACGCAGTATTTT
j_call: TRBJ2-3
cdr3_length: 15
d_call: TRBD2
v_call: TRBV7-9
clone_size: few

cdr3_aa: CASSLSGQPQHF
cdr3_nt: TGTGCCAGCAGTTTATCCGGTCAGCCCCAGCATTTT
j_call: TRBJ1-5
cdr3_length: 12
d_call: NA
v_call: TRBV28
clone_size: NA

cdr3_aa: CASSRTGVGQPQHF
cdr3_nt: TGTGCCAGCAGCCGGACAGGGGTCGGGCAGCCCCAGCATTTT
j_call: TRBJ1-5
cdr3_length: 14
d_call: TRBD1
v_call: TRBV6-5
clone_size: NA

cdr3_aa: CASSSLLTSDRGEEKLFF
cdr3_nt: TGTGCCAGCAGCTCCCTATTGACCTCCGACAGGGGGGAAGAAAAACTGTTTTTT
j_call: TRBJ1-4
cdr3_length: 18
d_call: TRBD1
v_call: TRBV7-9
clone_size: NA

cdr3_aa: CATSDQLAGAYNEQFF
cdr3_nt: TGTGCCACCAGTGATCAACTAGCGGGGGCCTACAATGAGCAGTTCTTC
j_call: TRBJ2-1
cdr3_length: 16
d_call: TRBD2
v_call: TRBV24-1
clone_size: NA

cdr3_aa: CASSVGPSGGANTQYF
cdr3_nt: TGTGCCAGCAGCGTAGGACCTAGCGGGGGGGCAAATACGCAGTATTTT
j_call: TRBJ2-3
cdr3_length: 16
d_call: TRBD2
v_call: TRBV9
clone_size: NA

cdr3_aa: CASSTGQGWQPQHF
cdr3_nt: TGTGCCAGCAGTACCGGACAGGGCTGGCAGCCCCAGCATTTT
j_call: TRBJ1-5
cdr3_length: 14
d_call: TRBD1
v_call: TRBV2
clone_size: NA

cdr3_aa: CASSLGQGMNTEAFF
cdr3_nt: TGTGCCAGCAGCTTAGGACAGGGGATGAACACTGAAGCTTTCTTT
j_call: TRBJ1-1
cdr3_length: 15
d_call: TRBD1
v_call: TRBV11-2
clone_size: NA

cdr3_aa: CASCLGGSYEQYF
cdr3_nt: TGTGCCAGCTGCCTAGGTGGGTCCTACGAGCAGTACTTC
j_call: TRBJ2-7
cdr3_length: 13
d_call: NA
v_call: TRBV2
clone_size: NA

cdr3_aa: CASRGGGKETQYF
cdr3_nt: TGTGCCAGCAGGGGCGGGGGTAAAGAGACCCAGTACTTC
j_call: TRBJ2-5
cdr3_length: 13
d_call: TRBD2
v_call: TRBV6-5
clone_size: NA

cdr3_aa: CASSVSGGSYNEQFF
cdr3_nt: TGCGCCAGCAGCGTTAGCGGGGGTTCCTACAATGAGCAGTTCTTC
j_call: TRBJ2-1
cdr3_length: 15
d_call: TRBD2
v_call: TRBV5-1
clone_size: once

cdr3_aa: CAITEGEGVTKSSPLHF
cdr3_nt: TGTGCCATCACCGAGGGGGAGGGGGTAACTAAGTCTTCACCCCTCCACTTT
j_call: TRBJ1-6
cdr3_length: 17
d_call: NA
v_call: TRBV10-3
clone_size: few

cdr3_aa: CASCLATGELFF
cdr3_nt: TGTGCCAGCTGCCTGGCCACCGGGGAGCTGTTTTTT
j_call: TRBJ2-2
cdr3_length: 12
d_call: NA
v_call: TRBV18
clone_size: once

cdr3_aa: CASRSGGHEKLFF
cdr3_nt: TGTGCCAGCAGATCGGGGGGACACGAAAAACTGTTTTTT
j_call: TRBJ1-4
cdr3_length: 13
d_call: NA
v_call: TRBV25-1
clone_size: few

cdr3_aa: CASRPHQGGTEAFF
cdr3_nt: TGTGCCAGCAGACCCCACCAGGGTGGCACTGAAGCTTTCTTT
j_call: TRBJ1-1
cdr3_length: 14
d_call: NA
v_call: TRBV6-5
clone_size: NA

cdr3_aa: CASRSGQGVHEQYF
cdr3_nt: TGTGCCAGCAGATCGGGACAGGGGGTTCACGAGCAGTACTTC
j_call: TRBJ2-7
cdr3_length: 14
d_call: TRBD1
v_call: TRBV6-5
clone_size: NA

cdr3_aa: CASSEFRQGVGYGYTF
cdr3_nt: TGTGCCAGCAGTGAGTTTCGACAGGGGGTAGGGTATGGCTACACCTTC
j_call: TRBJ1-2
cdr3_length: 16
d_call: TRBD1
v_call: TRBV6-1
clone_size: NA

cdr3_aa: CASRLSSRDRDFHQPQHF
cdr3_nt: TGTGCCAGTAGACTCTCTTCCCGGGACAGGGATTTTCATCAGCCCCAGCATTTT
j_call: TRBJ1-5
cdr3_length: 18
d_call: TRBD1
v_call: TRBV19
clone_size: NA

cdr3_aa: CASSPGPHNQPQHF
cdr3_nt: TGTGCCAGCAGCCCAGGGCCACATAATCAGCCCCAGCATTTT
j_call: TRBJ1-5
cdr3_length: 14
d_call: NA
v_call: TRBV5-8
clone_size: NA

cdr3_aa: CASSPRTGDYEQYF
cdr3_nt: TGTGCCAGCTCACCTCGGACAGGGGACTACGAGCAGTACTTC
j_call: TRBJ2-7
cdr3_length: 14
d_call: TRBD1
v_call: TRBV18
clone_size: NA

cdr3_aa: CASSLGASGLGYEQYF
cdr3_nt: TGCGCCAGCAGCTTGGGTGCCTCGGGACTAGGCTACGAGCAGTACTTC
j_call: TRBJ2-7
cdr3_length: 16
d_call: TRBD2
v_call: TRBV5-1
clone_size: few

cdr3_aa: CATIPGLAGGYTGELFF
cdr3_nt: TGTGCCACCATTCCGGGACTAGCGGGGGGCTACACCGGGGAGCTGTTTTTT
j_call: TRBJ2-2
cdr3_length: 17
d_call: TRBD2
v_call: TRBV15
clone_size: NA

cdr3_aa: CASSTGTGAYGYTF
cdr3_nt: TGTGCCAGCAGTACCGGGACAGGGGCGTATGGCTACACCTTC
j_call: TRBJ1-2
cdr3_length: 14
d_call: TRBD1
v_call: TRBV7-2
clone_size: NA

cdr3_aa: CASSSATGQGAGETQYF
cdr3_nt: TGTGCCAGCAGCTCCGCAACCGGACAGGGTGCAGGGGAGACCCAGTACTTC
j_call: TRBJ2-5
cdr3_length: 17
d_call: TRBD1
v_call: TRBV5-8
clone_size: NA

cdr3_aa: CASSELFGGGVLDTQYF
cdr3_nt: TGTGCCAGCAGTGAGCTCTTCGGTGGGGGGGTGTTAGATACGCAGTATTTT
j_call: TRBJ2-3
cdr3_length: 17
d_call: TRBD2
v_call: TRBV6-1
clone_size: NA

cdr3_aa: CASSLAGGRTDTQYF
cdr3_nt: TGTGCCAGCAGCTTAGCTGGCGGTCGCACAGATACGCAGTATTTT
j_call: TRBJ2-3
cdr3_length: 15
d_call: NA
v_call: TRBV11-2
clone_size: once

cdr3_aa: CASSPGGTEAFF
cdr3_nt: TGTGCCAGCAGTCCAGGGGGGACTGAAGCTTTCTTT
j_call: TRBJ1-1
cdr3_length: 12
d_call: TRBD1
v_call: TRBV12-3/TRBV12-4
clone_size: NA